These 23 T cell receptor beta chains originate from one sample sequenced in a study of blood T cells in healthy people across ages. A sample-barcoded 5' primer and a J-beta primer mix were used in a second PCR of roughly 7 to 11 cycles. MiXCR was run by TCRdb on the 5' RACE reads, yielding one entry per CDR3 protein. The profile shows some 1.5 million distinct CDR3 sequences, 42% of them singletons. Material for sequencing was blood. Receptors originate from a woman between 18 and 29 years old in good health.

The table lists this clonotype with a few counts. The rearrangement links TRBV20-1 to TRBJ2-7, with TRBD2 matching 11 bases. The trim removed 3 bases at V and 11 bases at J, leaving 6 bases unmatched. Germline-derived CDR1 and CDR2 are DFQATT and SNEGSKA (reference sequence). The CDR3 is 12 residues long. The CDR3 DNA follows: TGCAGTGCTAGGACTAGCGGGACGGGGGAGTACTTC. The encoded protein is CSARTSGTGEYF.

The chain joins TRBV4-3 to TRBJ1-1; no firm D call. The germline V and J ends were trimmed by 6 bases and 0 bases, with 14 bases remaining between them. The length of the CDR3 is 15 residues. Germline assignment: CDR1 LGHNA and CDR2 YSLEER. The CDR3 reads CASSPWVEMNTEAFF. The CDR3 nucleotides are TGCGCCAGCAGTCCTTGGGTGGAAATGAACACTGAAGCTTTCTTT.

The V call is TRBV19, the J call TRBJ1-1; TRBD1 is a possible D gene (5 bases). CDR3 length: 15 residues. V gave up 5 bases and J gave up 0 bases, with 13 bases separating them. Looked up from germline, CDR1 is LNHDA and CDR2 is SQIVND (reference sequence). CDR3 sequence reads: CASSPGLIMNTEAFF. For the CDR3, the DNA is TGTGCCAGTAGTCCGGGACTGATCATGAACACTGAAGCTTTCTTT.

The rearrangement joins TRBV15 to TRBJ2-1; D gene unclear. Trimming pared 4 bases from V and 8 bases from J, leaving 12 bases between. Germline V lookup: CDR1 LNHNV, CDR2 YYDKDF (reference sequence). CDR3 length: 13 amino acids. CDR3 bases: TGTGCCACCAGCAATAACAACGCGGATGAGCAGTTCTTC. This codes for CATSNNNADEQFF.

V and J are TRBV21-1 and TRBJ2-1; TRBD2, the D gene given by the table, was not confirmed from the DNA. TRBV21-1 is designated a pseudogene. There are 17 residues in the CDR3. The CDR3 is CASSGRGGGAVFHEQFF. The CDR3 nucleotides read TGTGCCAGCAGCGGGCGAGGCGGGGGGGCTGTGTTTCATGAGCAGTTCTTC.

The chain employs TRBV6-5 and TRBJ2-5; D possibly corresponds to TRBD1 (5 bases). The CDR3 runs 15 residues. Germline values: CDR1 MNHEY, CDR2 SVGAGI. Between the trimmed V and J ends, which lost 0 bases and 5 bases, there was a span of 13 bases. The CDR3 sequence is CASSYSAGPMETQYF. Here the CDR3 DNA reads TGTGCCAGCAGTTACTCGGCAGGGCCGATGGAGACCCAGTACTTC.

A few counts support this clonotype. The rearrangement links TRBV5-1 to TRBJ2-1; D is undetermined. Germline CDR1 is SGHRS and CDR2 is YFSETQ. The CDR3 has 12 amino acids. V dropped 4 bases and J dropped 6 bases, with 8 bases sitting between them. The CDR3 sequence: CASSLNINEQFF. In DNA form, the CDR3 reads TGCGCCAGCAGCCTGAACATCAATGAGCAGTTCTTC.

V usage is TRBV7-2 and J usage is TRBJ2-5; D perhaps matches TRBD2 (5 bases). This CDR3 is 14 amino acids long. V shed 1 base and J shed 5 bases, with 11 bases lying between them. CDR1 is SGHTA, CDR2 FQGNSA, per germline. The CDR3 spells CASSLVGRRETQYF. CDR3 in DNA: TGTGCCAGCAGCTTAGTAGGGAGACGGGAGACCCAGTACTTC.

This chain links TRBV4-3 with TRBJ1-1; D remains unclear. CDR1 and CDR2 (germline): LGHNA, YSLEER. CDR3 size: 15 residues. The ends were cut back, 0 bases at V and 7 bases at J, with 15 bases in the middle. The CDR3 coding sequence is TGCGCCAGCAGCCAAGACCGACGGAGGGCATATGAAGCTTTCTTT. Translating gives CASSQDRRRAYEAFF.

Ten or more counts support this clonotype. The J gene is TRBJ2-1, the V gene TRBV14; the match to TRBD2 covers 9 bases. Germline CDR1 SGHDN, CDR2 FVKESK. The CDR3 is 15 amino acids. J lost 7 bases, V lost 4 bases, and 8 bases had no gene match. CDR3: CASSPGTSFWNEQFF. CDR3 sequence (DNA): TGTGCCAGCAGCCCCGGGACTAGCTTCTGGAATGAGCAGTTCTTC.

This clonotype showed up just a few times. This rearrangement joins TRBV20-1 to TRBJ2-5; perhaps TRBD2 as D (6 bases). This CDR3 is 14 amino acids long. Trimming removed 2 bases at V and 5 bases at J, with 15 bases between. Germline CDR1 and CDR2: DFQATT and SNEGSKA (reference sequence). The CDR3 here is CSARQLAEEETQYF. Written as DNA, the CDR3 is TGCAGTGCTAGACAATTAGCGGAGGAGGAGACCCAGTACTTC.

This clonotype has a count of ten or more. The chain has TRBV27 and TRBJ1-2; D perhaps matches TRBD1 (5 bases). The CDR3 sequence is 16 residues long. V was clipped by 9 bases and J by 6 bases, with 26 bases between them. The germline gives CDR1 MNHEY, CDR2 SMNVEV (reference sequence). CDR3 DNA: TGTGCCAGTGCAAAAACCGGGACGGGAGGTTTCGATGGCTACACCTTC. This encodes CASAKTGTGGFDGYTF.

This clonotype turned up a few times. This sequence joins TRBV4-1 and TRBJ2-7; TRBD2 matches 8 bases. The CDR3 runs to 17 residues. The J segment lost 3 bases and the V segment lost 0 bases, leaving 10 bases of the junction unmatched. Germline CDR1 MGHRA, CDR2 YSYEKL. The CDR3 here is CASSQEGTRWGFYEQYF. In nucleotides, the CDR3 is TGCGCCAGCAGCCAAGAGGGGACTAGGTGGGGCTTCTACGAGCAGTACTTC.

In its sample, this clonotype was seen a few times. The chain uses TRBV4-3 and TRBJ1-3; D not resolved. The germline gives CDR1 LGHNA, CDR2 YSLEER. V dropped 3 bases and J dropped 4 bases, with 16 bases sitting between them. The CDR3 spans 16 residues. The CDR3 coding sequence is TGCGCCAGCAGCCAGGAAGAGACGGAGCGAGGAAACACCATATATTTT. This codes for CASSQEETERGNTIYF.

In the case of this clonotype: The junction shows a germline mismatch at one end, possibly a read error. The chain joins TRBV5-1 to TRBJ2-1, with D perhaps matching TRBD2 (5 bases). The CDR3 length is 16 residues. Germline V lookup: CDR1 SGHRS, CDR2 YFSETQ. This CDR3 is CASSLDVASSYNKQFF. The CDR3 region has the DNA TGCGCCAGCAGCTTGGACGTAGCGAGCTCCTACAATAAGCAGTTCTTC.

This chain joins TRBV7-9 and TRBJ1-1, with 10 bases that match TRBD1. The germline gives CDR1 SEHNR, CDR2 FQNEAQ (reference sequence). CDR3 size: 13 residues. V was pared by 5 bases and J by 6 bases, with 3 bases of the junction left unmatched. Here the CDR3 reads CASSPGQGSEAFF. The DNA for the CDR3 is TGTGCCAGCAGCCCGGGACAGGGGTCTGAAGCTTTCTTT.

There are a few counts of this clonotype. The chain uses TRBV10-3 and TRBJ1-1, with 7 bases identical to TRBD1. CDR1 is ENHRY, CDR2 SYGVKD, per germline. V gave up 6 bases and J gave up 0 bases; unmatched junction bases: 4. The CDR3 runs 14 residues. The CDR3: CAISTQGMNTEAFF. Here the CDR3 DNA reads TGTGCCATCAGCACACAGGGGATGAACACTGAAGCTTTCTTT.

The CDR3 sequence is CASSQRASSYNEQFF. Written as DNA, the CDR3 is TGTGCCAGCAGCCAACGGGCTAGCTCCTACAATGAGCAGTTCTTC. This chain joins TRBV4-2 and TRBJ2-1; D unresolved. This CDR3 region has 15 residues. Per germline, CDR1 LGHNA and CDR2 YNFKEQ. V was cut by 2 bases and J by 0 bases, with 8 bases left in between.

The chain employs TRBV7-9 and TRBJ1-2; no definite D call. CDR1 is SEHNR and CDR2 is FQNEAQ in the germline V gene (reference sequence). The CDR3 length is 13 residues. V was pared by 5 bases and J by 8 bases, with 15 bases between. The DNA of the CDR3 is TGTGCCAGCAGCCAGATCAGTCTTGGAGGCTACACCTTC. Protein sequence: CASSQISLGGYTF.

This clonotype has at least ten counts. This sequence joins TRBV7-9 and TRBJ2-1; D gene uncertain. This CDR3 is built from 12 residues. Trimming took off 4 bases at V and 6 bases at J, with 7 bases between the two ends. CDR1 SEHNR and CDR2 FQNEAQ come from the germline V gene (reference sequence). CDR3 sequence: CASSWGRNEQFF. CDR3 DNA sequence: TGTGCCAGCAGCTGGGGTCGCAATGAGCAGTTCTTC. Full variable domain (outside the CDR3, taken from reference TRBV7-9 and TRBJ2-1): DTGVSQNPRHKITKRGQNVTFRCDPISEHNRLYWYRQTLGQGPEFLTYFQNEAQLEKSRLLSDRFSAERPKGSFSTLEIQRTEQGDSAMYLCASSWGRNEQFFGPGTRLTVL.

To note about this clonotype: The junction does not match germline at one end; this may be a read error. CDR3 sequence (DNA): TGCAGTGCTAGGGCGTCAGGGATTGACAATTCACCCCCCCACTTT. Protein: CSARASGIDNSPPHF. The chain links TRBV20-1 to TRBJ1-6; D may be TRBD1 (5 bases). The CDR3 length is 15 residues. Germline V lookup: CDR1 DFQATT, CDR2 SNEGSKA (reference sequence).

This clonotype occurred a few times. The chain employs TRBV7-9 and TRBJ2-4; D ambiguous. Germline V gene data show CDR1 as SEHNR and CDR2 as FQNEAQ (reference sequence). This CDR3 has 16 residues. The V end lost 2 bases, the J end lost 0 bases, and 11 bases lay between the germline ends. CDR3 bases: TGTGCCAGCAGCTTATATACGATGTTAGCCAAAAACATTCAGTACTTC. Its translation: CASSLYTMLAKNIQYF.

This clonotype appeared a few times. The CDR3: CASSTDWGYSDYEQYF. The CDR3 nucleotides read TGTGCCAGCAGCACGGATTGGGGATACTCAGACTACGAGCAGTACTTC. The V and J genes are TRBV7-9 and TRBJ2-7; D ambiguous. CDR3 length: 16 residues. The V gene lost 5 bases and the J gene lost 3 bases, with 20 bases spanning the gap. The germline V gene has CDR1 SEHNR and CDR2 FQNEAQ (reference sequence). Looking up the rest from reference TRBV7-9 and TRBJ2-7 gives the full variable domain: DTGVSQNPRHKITKRGQNVTFRCDPISEHNRLYWYRQTLGQGPEFLTYFQNEAQLEKSRLLSDRFSAERPKGSFSTLEIQRTEQGDSAMYLCASSTDWGYSDYEQYFGPGTRLTVT.